The clone carrying this TCR beta chain was recorded a few times. Its target is not known. Exclusion of patients followed from uncontrolled infection, other autoimmune disease, pregnancy or lactation. Amplification targeted TCR beta CDR3 regions from RNA transcripts. HTBI primers were used for first-round RT-PCR of the TCR CDR3. TCRdb used MiXCR to reprocess the multiplex PCR reads, holding one entry per CDR3 protein. The sample holds around 340,000 distinct CDR3 sequences; about a sixth are singletons and the top ten take around a third. This record belongs to a study of T cells in Graves' hyperthyroidism and ophthalmopathy. V lost 6 bases and J lost 4, with 9 bases in between. CDR3 size: 12 residues. From germline, CDR1 is MNHNS and CDR2 SASEGT. Study results and caveats: In the analysis, a 13 V-J model separated ophthalmopathy from stable hyperthyroidism.

The receptor comes from a woman in her twenties or thirties with Graves' hyperthyroidism that later progressed to Graves' ophthalmopathy. This sequence joins TRBV6-1 and TRBJ1-2, with D unclear. The material sequenced was blood. The CDR3 loop reads CASSPPSYGYTF. The CDR3 DNA reads TGTGCCAGCAGCCCGCCCTCCTATGGCTACACCTTC.